This T cell receptor beta chain appears in the sequencing data of a study of CD8 T cells in ankylosing spondylitis (dated by TCRdb to 2016 to 2017). Turning to the overall study: The study profiled T cell receptor beta repertoires in healthy donors and ankylosing spondylitis patients to find disease-linked TCR variants. Peripheral blood was sampled, and synovial fluid was also collected from ankylosing spondylitis patients. The full study cohort was made up of 25 ankylosing spondylitis patients and 95 to 130 healthy donors.

General conclusions and limits of the study: In peripheral blood, the disease-linked clones were found at relatively low frequencies and had a CD8+ phenotype. The disease-linked clones were reported to be significantly enriched in matched synovial fluid samples from ankylosing spondylitis patients. A TCR beta motif made up of several highly homologous amino acid variants appeared to be characteristic of blood from ankylosing spondylitis patients. Some of the motif variants had been reported before in the synovial fluid and blood of reactive arthritis patients, a finding that suggests common disease-initiation mechanisms.

Sequencing was carried out with an Illumina HiSeq 2500. TCR beta libraries were prepared by quantitative 5'-RACE with molecular barcodes. Per the source publication's procedure: To identify disease-linked TCR variants, a new computational method was used, one built on a probabilistic model of VDJ rearrangement. Clones were called with MiXCR by TCRdb after fastp trimmed the public reads at Q25, and only in-frame beta chains were retained. Records with the same CDR3 protein are collapsed into one entry carrying the most frequent genes and DNA. TCRdb, not the authors, supplied the V and J calls. This sample comprises under 950,000 distinct CDR3 sequences, 15% to 20% of them detected only once. About a fifth of the sample goes to the ten largest clones. Worth noting for this clonotype: Its antigen is not yet known. No much larger clone exists at a distance of one base, and base qualities are not known.

The sequencing sample was made of blood, either unsorted or a sorted T cell fraction (not recorded which). The receptor comes from a male donor with ankylosing spondylitis.

The base sequence is TGCGCCAGCAGCTATGGGACTAGCGGGGAAAACATTCAGTACTTC. This encodes CASSYGTSGENIQYF. The receptor chain draws on TRBV5-1 and TRBJ2-4, with 13 bases matching TRBD2. V ends up 3 bases short and J 5 bases short, with an unmatched junction base count of 2. CDR1 and CDR2 are drawn from the germline V gene: SGHRS, YFSETQ. The CDR3 goes from the cysteine to the phenylalanine over 15 residues. Only the CDR3 DNA is retained, 45 bases long and in frame from the first base.